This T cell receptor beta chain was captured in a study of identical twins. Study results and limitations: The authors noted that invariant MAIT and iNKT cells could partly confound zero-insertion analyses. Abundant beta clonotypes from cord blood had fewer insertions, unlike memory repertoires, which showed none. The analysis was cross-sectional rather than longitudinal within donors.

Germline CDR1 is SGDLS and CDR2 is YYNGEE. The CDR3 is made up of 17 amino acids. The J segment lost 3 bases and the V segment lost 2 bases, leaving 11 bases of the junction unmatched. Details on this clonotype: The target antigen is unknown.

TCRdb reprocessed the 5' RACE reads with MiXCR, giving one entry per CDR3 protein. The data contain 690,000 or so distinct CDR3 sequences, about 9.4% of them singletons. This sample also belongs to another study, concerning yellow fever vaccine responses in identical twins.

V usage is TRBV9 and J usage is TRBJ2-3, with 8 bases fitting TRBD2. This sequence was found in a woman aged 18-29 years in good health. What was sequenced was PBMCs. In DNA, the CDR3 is TGTGCCAGCAGCGTCCCCCTGTCGGGGGGGGCGACAGATACGCAGTATTTT. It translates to CASSVPLSGGATDTQYF.